The rows below give T cell receptor beta chains drawn from one sample of a study of blood T cell repertoires in COVID-19. Here immunoSEQ multiplex PCR was the method, and the copy in TCRdb shows in-frame clones only, minus some. Here the sample spans tens of thousands of clones, roughly 90% being singletons. Sequences were obtained from peripheral blood. The receptors come from a man at least 80 years old with acute or convalescent COVID-19. Both conserved end residues are part of each CDR3. A D gene is named only where the DNA matches it firmly. Not all rows give a size; the values are once, few, many and, for expanded clones, a class.

clone_size: few; j_call: TRBJ1-4; v_call: TRBV29-1; d_call: -; cdr3_nt: TGCAGCGGGGGGGACACTGAAAAACTGTTTTTT; cdr3_aa: CSGGDTEKLFF
clone_size: -; j_call: TRBJ2-7; v_call: TRBV5-8; d_call: TRBD2; cdr3_nt: TGTGCCAGCAGCTGGAGGGACAGTCTAGCGGGGGGTTACTACGAGCAGTACTTC; cdr3_aa: CASSWRDSLAGGYYEQYF
clone_size: once; j_call: TRBJ1-2; v_call: TRBV14; d_call: -; cdr3_nt: TGTGCCAGCAGCCTACTGGACAGCTATGGCTACACCTTC; cdr3_aa: CASSLLDSYGYTF
clone_size: -; j_call: TRBJ2-5; v_call: TRBV6-6; d_call: -; cdr3_nt: TGTGCCAGCAGTTACCTAAAGGACAACCAAGAGACCCAGTACTTC; cdr3_aa: CASSYLKDNQETQYF
clone_size: -; j_call: TRBJ2-5; v_call: TRBV4-1; d_call: -; cdr3_nt: TGCGCCAGCAGCCAAGAAGGAGAATGGGAGACCCAGTACTTC; cdr3_aa: CASSQEGEWETQYF
clone_size: -; j_call: TRBJ2-5; v_call: TRBV5-1; d_call: TRBD2; cdr3_nt: TGCGCCAGCAGCTTGGATAGCGGGGGAGAGACCCAGTACTTC; cdr3_aa: CASSLDSGGETQYF
clone_size: once; j_call: TRBJ1-1; v_call: TRBV5-1; d_call: TRBD1; cdr3_nt: TGCGCCAGCAGCTTGGGGGGGACAGCGAACACTGAAGCTTTCTTT; cdr3_aa: CASSLGGTANTEAFF
clone_size: -; j_call: TRBJ1-2; v_call: TRBV4-3; d_call: -; cdr3_nt: TGCGCCAGCAGCCAAGATTTAGTACAGGCGGTGGACTATGGCTACACCTTC; cdr3_aa: CASSQDLVQAVDYGYTF
clone_size: -; j_call: TRBJ2-7; v_call: TRBV19; d_call: TRBD1; cdr3_nt: TGTGCCAGTAGTACCGGGACAGGGGGGGCCTCCTACGAGCAGTACTTC; cdr3_aa: CASSTGTGGASYEQYF
clone_size: few; j_call: TRBJ1-4; v_call: TRBV6-2/TRBV6-3; d_call: -; cdr3_nt: TGTGCCAGCAGTTTCGGATCTGGGGGCGGTGAAAAACTGTTTTTT; cdr3_aa: CASSFGSGGGEKLFF
clone_size: many; j_call: TRBJ2-5; v_call: TRBV27; d_call: TRBD1; cdr3_nt: TGTGCCAGCAGTTCGGACAGGGGGGTCAAAGAGACCCAGTACTTC; cdr3_aa: CASSSDRGVKETQYF
clone_size: -; j_call: TRBJ2-5; v_call: TRBV29-1; d_call: -; cdr3_nt: TGCAGCGTTACAGCTTCTGGGGAGACCCAGTACTTC; cdr3_aa: CSVTASGETQYF
clone_size: -; j_call: TRBJ2-1; v_call: TRBV7-6; d_call: -; cdr3_nt: TGTGCCAGCAGCCGAACAGAAAATGAGCAGTTCTTC; cdr3_aa: CASSRTENEQFF
clone_size: -; j_call: TRBJ2-3; v_call: TRBV18; d_call: TRBD2; cdr3_nt: TGTGCCAGCTCACCCCGGCGGGAAGCGGGAAGCACAGATACGCAGTATTTT; cdr3_aa: CASSPRREAGSTDTQYF
clone_size: -; j_call: TRBJ2-2; v_call: TRBV3-1/TRBV3-2; d_call: TRBD1; cdr3_nt: TGTGCCAGCAGCCATGGGGGACAGGGGGCACGGAACACCGGGGAGCTGTTTTTT; cdr3_aa: CASSHGGQGARNTGELFF
clone_size: few; j_call: TRBJ1-1; v_call: TRBV6-5; d_call: -; cdr3_nt: TGTGCCAGCAGTCGGATACAGGTGCTGGGCACTGAAGCTTTCTTT; cdr3_aa: CASSRIQVLGTEAFF
clone_size: -; j_call: TRBJ2-1; v_call: TRBV3-1/TRBV3-2; d_call: -; cdr3_nt: TGTGCCAGCAGCGAACAGCCCTACAATGAGCAGTTCTTC; cdr3_aa: CASSEQPYNEQFF
clone_size: few; j_call: TRBJ1-1; v_call: TRBV5-1; d_call: -; cdr3_nt: TGCGCCAGCAGCTTACTCCCAGGGAACACTGAAGCTTTCTTT; cdr3_aa: CASSLLPGNTEAFF
clone_size: -; j_call: TRBJ2-1; v_call: TRBV11-3; d_call: -; cdr3_nt: TGTGCCAGCAGCCCGAGGACGGGGGTGGAGAATGAGCAGTTCTTC; cdr3_aa: CASSPRTGVENEQFF
clone_size: -; j_call: TRBJ2-7; v_call: TRBV6-5; d_call: -; cdr3_nt: TGTGCCAGCAGTTACTCTGGCAGTCCGAGGGAGCAGTACTTC; cdr3_aa: CASSYSGSPREQYF
clone_size: -; j_call: TRBJ1-2; v_call: TRBV9; d_call: -; cdr3_nt: TGTGCCAGCAGCTCGAATGTCGGGGTAATAGGGAATGGCTACACCTTC; cdr3_aa: CASSSNVGVIGNGYTF
clone_size: -; j_call: TRBJ2-7; v_call: TRBV2; d_call: -; cdr3_nt: TGTGCCAGCAGTGTACTAGCTCTCGCCTACGAGCAGTACTTC; cdr3_aa: CASSVLALAYEQYF
clone_size: -; j_call: TRBJ1-1; v_call: TRBV7-9; d_call: -; cdr3_nt: TGTGCCAGCAGGGGTAGGACAGACCGCAGCGCTGAAGCTTTCTTT; cdr3_aa: CASRGRTDRSAEAFF
clone_size: -; j_call: TRBJ2-3; v_call: TRBV5-1; d_call: -; cdr3_nt: TGCGCCAGCAGCGGAACTATACAAGATACGCAGTATTTT; cdr3_aa: CASSGTIQDTQYF
clone_size: -; j_call: TRBJ1-2; v_call: TRBV28; d_call: TRBD1; cdr3_nt: TGTGCCAGCAGTTCACCTGGGACAGGGAGCAATGGCTACACCTTC; cdr3_aa: CASSSPGTGSNGYTF
clone_size: -; j_call: TRBJ2-1; v_call: TRBV10-3; d_call: TRBD2; cdr3_nt: TGTGCCATCAGTGGGACTAGCGGGGGGGCGAATGAGCAGTTCTTC; cdr3_aa: CAISGTSGGANEQFF
clone_size: -; j_call: TRBJ1-5; v_call: TRBV5-1; d_call: -; cdr3_nt: TGCGCCAGCAGTACAGGGTGGGGGAGCAATCAGCCCCAGCATTTT; cdr3_aa: CASSTGWGSNQPQHF
clone_size: -; j_call: TRBJ2-1; v_call: TRBV11-2; d_call: TRBD2; cdr3_nt: TGTGCCAGCAGACGTTTCCTCACTAGCGGGGGGGACTACAATGAGCAGTTCTTC; cdr3_aa: CASRRFLTSGGDYNEQFF
clone_size: once; j_call: TRBJ1-1; v_call: TRBV11-2; d_call: TRBD1; cdr3_nt: TGTGCCAGCAGCCGTGGACAGGGAGTACCTGAAGCTTTCTTT; cdr3_aa: CASSRGQGVPEAFF
clone_size: few; j_call: TRBJ1-1; v_call: TRBV4-2; d_call: TRBD1; cdr3_nt: TGTGCCAGCAGCCAAGATGGGGACAGGGGCGCTTTCTTT; cdr3_aa: CASSQDGDRGAFF
clone_size: once; j_call: TRBJ1-2; v_call: TRBV6-6; d_call: -; cdr3_nt: TGTGCCAGCAGTGCCAGGGGTGAGGACTATGGCTACACCTTC; cdr3_aa: CASSARGEDYGYTF
clone_size: -; j_call: TRBJ2-7; v_call: TRBV12-3/TRBV12-4; d_call: -; cdr3_nt: TGTGCCAGCAAACCCGGGGGATTCTACGAGCAGTACTTC; cdr3_aa: CASKPGGFYEQYF